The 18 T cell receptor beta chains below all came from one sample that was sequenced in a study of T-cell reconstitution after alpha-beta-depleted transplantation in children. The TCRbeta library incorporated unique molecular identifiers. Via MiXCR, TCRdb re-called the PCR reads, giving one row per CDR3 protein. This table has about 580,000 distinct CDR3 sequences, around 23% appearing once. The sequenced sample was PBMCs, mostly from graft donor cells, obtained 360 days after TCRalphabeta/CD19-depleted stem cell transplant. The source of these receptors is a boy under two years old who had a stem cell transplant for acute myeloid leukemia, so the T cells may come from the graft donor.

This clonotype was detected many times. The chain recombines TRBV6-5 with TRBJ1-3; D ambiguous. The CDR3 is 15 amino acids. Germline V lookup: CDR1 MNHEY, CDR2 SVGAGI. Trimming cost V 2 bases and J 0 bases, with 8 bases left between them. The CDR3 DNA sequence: TGTGCCAGCAGTTACGGTGGTGGCTCTGGAAACACCATATATTTT. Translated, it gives CASSYGGGSGNTIYF.

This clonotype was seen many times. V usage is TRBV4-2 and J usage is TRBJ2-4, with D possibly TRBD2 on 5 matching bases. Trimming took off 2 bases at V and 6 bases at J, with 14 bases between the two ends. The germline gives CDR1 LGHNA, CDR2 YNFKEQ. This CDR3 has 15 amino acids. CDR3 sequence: CASSQFRGSLNIQYF. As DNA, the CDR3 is TGTGCCAGCAGCCAATTTCGGGGTAGCCTAAACATTCAGTACTTC.

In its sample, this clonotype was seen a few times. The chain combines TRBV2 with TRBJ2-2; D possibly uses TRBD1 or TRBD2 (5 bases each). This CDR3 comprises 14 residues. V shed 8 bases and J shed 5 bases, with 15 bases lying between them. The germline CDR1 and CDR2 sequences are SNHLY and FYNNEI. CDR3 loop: CASRLEAGTGELFF. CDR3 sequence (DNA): TGTGCCAGCCGTTTGGAGGCAGGGACCGGGGAGCTGTTTTTT.

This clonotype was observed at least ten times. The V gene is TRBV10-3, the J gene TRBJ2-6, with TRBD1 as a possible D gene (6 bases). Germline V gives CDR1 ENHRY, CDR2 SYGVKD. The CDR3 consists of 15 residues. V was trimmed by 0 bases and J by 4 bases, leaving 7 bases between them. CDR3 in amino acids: CAISESGTGANVLTF. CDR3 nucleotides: TGTGCCATCAGTGAGTCGGGGACAGGGGCCAACGTCCTGACTTTC.

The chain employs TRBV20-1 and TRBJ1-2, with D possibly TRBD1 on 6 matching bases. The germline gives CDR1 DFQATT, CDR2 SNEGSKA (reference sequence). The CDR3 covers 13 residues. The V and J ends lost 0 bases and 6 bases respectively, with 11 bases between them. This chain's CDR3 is CSARDQGRNGYTF. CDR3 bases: TGCAGTGCTAGAGATCAGGGGAGGAATGGCTACACCTTC.

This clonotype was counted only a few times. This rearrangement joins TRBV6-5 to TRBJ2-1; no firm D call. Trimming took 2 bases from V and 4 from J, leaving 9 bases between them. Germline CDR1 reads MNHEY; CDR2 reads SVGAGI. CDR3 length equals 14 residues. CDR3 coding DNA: TGTGCCAGCAGTTACGGCTCCCTTTACAATGAGCAGTTCTTC. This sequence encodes CASSYGSLYNEQFF.

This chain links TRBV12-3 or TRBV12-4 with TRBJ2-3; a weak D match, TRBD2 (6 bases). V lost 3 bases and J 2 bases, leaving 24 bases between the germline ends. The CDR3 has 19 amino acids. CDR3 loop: CASSFSSFLLAGNTDTQYF. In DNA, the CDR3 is TGTGCCAGCAGTTTCTCTTCCTTTCTTCTGGCGGGGAACACAGATACGCAGTATTTT.

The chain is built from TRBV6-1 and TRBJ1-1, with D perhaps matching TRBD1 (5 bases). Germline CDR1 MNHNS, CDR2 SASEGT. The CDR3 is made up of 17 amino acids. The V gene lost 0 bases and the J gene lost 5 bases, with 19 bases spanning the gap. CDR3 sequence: CASSEARGLGWSTEAFF. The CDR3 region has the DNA TGTGCCAGCAGTGAAGCTAGGGGCCTTGGGTGGTCGACTGAAGCTTTCTTT.

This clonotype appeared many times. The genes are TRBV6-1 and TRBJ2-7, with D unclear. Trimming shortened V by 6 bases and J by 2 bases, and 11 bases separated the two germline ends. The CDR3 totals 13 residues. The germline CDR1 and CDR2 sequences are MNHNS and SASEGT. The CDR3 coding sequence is TGTGCCAGCAGCCGGACCGCGACCTACGAGCAGTACTTC. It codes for CASSRTATYEQYF.

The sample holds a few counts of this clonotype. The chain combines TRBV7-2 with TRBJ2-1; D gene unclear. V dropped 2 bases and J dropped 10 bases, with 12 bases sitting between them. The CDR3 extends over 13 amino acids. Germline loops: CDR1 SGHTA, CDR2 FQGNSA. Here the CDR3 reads CASSLTPVDEQFF. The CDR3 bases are TGTGCCAGCAGCTTAACCCCAGTAGACGAGCAGTTCTTC. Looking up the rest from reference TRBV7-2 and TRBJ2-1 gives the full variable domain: GAGVSQSPSNKVTEKGKDVELRCDPISGHTALYWYRQSLGQGLEFLIYFQGNSAPDKSGLPSDRFSAERTGGSVSTLTIQRTQQEDSAVYLCASSLTPVDEQFFGPGTRLTVL.

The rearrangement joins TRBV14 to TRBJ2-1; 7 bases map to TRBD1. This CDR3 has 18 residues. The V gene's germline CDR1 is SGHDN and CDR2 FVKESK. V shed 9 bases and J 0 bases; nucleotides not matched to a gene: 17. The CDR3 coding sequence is TGTGCCAGAACGGGACAGAAGAGCTTAAAGACCTCCTACAATGAGCAGTTCTTC. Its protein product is CARTGQKSLKTSYNEQFF.

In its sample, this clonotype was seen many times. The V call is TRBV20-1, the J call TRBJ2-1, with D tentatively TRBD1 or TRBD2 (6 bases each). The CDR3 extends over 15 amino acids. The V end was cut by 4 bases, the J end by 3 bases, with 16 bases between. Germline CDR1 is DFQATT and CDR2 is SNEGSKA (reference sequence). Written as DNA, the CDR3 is TGCAGTGCTACCCGTGGGGGGCTTCTCTACAATGAGCAGTTCTTC. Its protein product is CSATRGGLLYNEQFF.

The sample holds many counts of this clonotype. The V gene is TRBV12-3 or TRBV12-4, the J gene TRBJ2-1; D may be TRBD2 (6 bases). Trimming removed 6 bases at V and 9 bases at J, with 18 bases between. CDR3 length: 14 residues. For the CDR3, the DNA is TGTGCCAGCAGCCCGGGACTCTCGAGGTTTGAGCAGTTCTTC. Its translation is CASSPGLSRFEQFF.

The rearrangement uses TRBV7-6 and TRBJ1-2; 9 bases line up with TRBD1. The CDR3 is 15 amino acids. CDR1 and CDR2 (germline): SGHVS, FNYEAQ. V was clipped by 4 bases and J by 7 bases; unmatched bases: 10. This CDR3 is CASSSRPGTGFGYTF. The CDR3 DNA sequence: TGTGCCAGCAGCTCCCGTCCCGGGACAGGGTTTGGCTACACCTTC.

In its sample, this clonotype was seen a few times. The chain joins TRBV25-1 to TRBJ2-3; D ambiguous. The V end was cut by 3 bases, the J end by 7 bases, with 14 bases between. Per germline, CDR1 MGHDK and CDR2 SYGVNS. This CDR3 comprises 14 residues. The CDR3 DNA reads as TGTGCCAGCAGTGACCCAATTAGGCTCCATACGCAGTATTTT. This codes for CASSDPIRLHTQYF.

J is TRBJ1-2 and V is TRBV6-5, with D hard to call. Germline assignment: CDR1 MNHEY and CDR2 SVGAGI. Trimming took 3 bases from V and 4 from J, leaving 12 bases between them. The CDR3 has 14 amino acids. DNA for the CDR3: TGTGCCAGCAGTTATCAAACAGCTCCCTATGGCTACACCTTC. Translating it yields CASSYQTAPYGYTF.

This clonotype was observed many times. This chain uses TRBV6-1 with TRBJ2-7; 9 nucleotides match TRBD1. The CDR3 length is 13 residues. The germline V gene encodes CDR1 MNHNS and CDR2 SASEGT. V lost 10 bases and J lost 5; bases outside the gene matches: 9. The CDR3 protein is CATRPGQGNEQYF. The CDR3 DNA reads TGTGCCACCCGGCCGGGACAGGGTAACGAGCAGTACTTC.

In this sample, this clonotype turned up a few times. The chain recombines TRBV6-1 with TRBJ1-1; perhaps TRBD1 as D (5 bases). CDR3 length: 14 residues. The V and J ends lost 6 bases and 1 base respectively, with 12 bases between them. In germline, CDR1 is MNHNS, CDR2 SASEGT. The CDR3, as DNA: TGTGCCAGCAGCCCGACAGAAGGGAACACTGAAGCTTTCTTT. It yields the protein CASSPTEGNTEAFF.